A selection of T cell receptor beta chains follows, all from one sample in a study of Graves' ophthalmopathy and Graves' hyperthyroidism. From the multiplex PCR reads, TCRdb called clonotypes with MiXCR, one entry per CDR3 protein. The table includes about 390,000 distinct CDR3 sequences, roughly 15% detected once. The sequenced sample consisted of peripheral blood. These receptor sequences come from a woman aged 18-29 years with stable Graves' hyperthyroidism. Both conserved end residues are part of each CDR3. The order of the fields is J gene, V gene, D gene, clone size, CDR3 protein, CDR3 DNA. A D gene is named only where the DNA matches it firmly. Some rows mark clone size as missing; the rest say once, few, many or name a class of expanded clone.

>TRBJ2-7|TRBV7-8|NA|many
CASSLAGAGTYEQYF
TGTGCCAGCAGCTTAGCGGGGGCAGGAACCTACGAGCAGTACTTC
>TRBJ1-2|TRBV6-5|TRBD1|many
CASKPGQAPNYGYTF
TGTGCCAGCAAACCGGGACAGGCCCCAAACTATGGCTACACCTTC
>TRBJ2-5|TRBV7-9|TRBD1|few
CASSRQGEGTQYF
TGTGCCAGCAGCCGACAGGGCGAGGGGACCCAGTACTTC
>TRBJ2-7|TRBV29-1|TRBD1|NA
CSVALRGPREQYF
TGCAGCGTCGCTCTGAGGGGGCCTCGCGAGCAGTACTTC
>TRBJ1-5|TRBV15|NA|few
CATGGRWGVKPQHF
TGTGCCACCGGAGGACGGTGGGGAGTCAAGCCCCAGCATTTT
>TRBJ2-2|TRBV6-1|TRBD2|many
CASRQAGLGTGELFF
TGTGCCAGCAGACAAGCGGGGCTGGGAACCGGGGAGCTGTTTTTT
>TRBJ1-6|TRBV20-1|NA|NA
CSARDPNGNSPLHF
TGCAGTGCCCGGGATCCAAACGGGAATTCACCCCTCCACTTT
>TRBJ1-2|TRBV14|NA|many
CASSQDEQFPTF
TGTGCCAGCAGCCAAGATGAGCAGTTTCCCACCTTC
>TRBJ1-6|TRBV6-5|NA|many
CASSYRENSPLHF
TGTGCCAGCAGTTACCGGGAGAATTCACCCCTCCACTTT
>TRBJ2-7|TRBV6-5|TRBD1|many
CASSPLGQGSYSYEQYF
TGTGCCAGCAGTCCGCTTGGACAGGGGTCATACTCCTACGAGCAGTACTTC
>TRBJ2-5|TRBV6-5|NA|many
CASSYNSKETQYF
TGTGCCAGCAGTTACAACAGTAAAGAGACCCAGTACTTC
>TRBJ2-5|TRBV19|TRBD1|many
CASSTKDREETQYF
TGTGCCAGTAGTACGAAAGACAGGGAGGAGACCCAGTACTTC
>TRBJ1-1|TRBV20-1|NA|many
CSARDGAGDDTEAFF
TGCAGTGCTAGAGATGGTGCGGGGGACGACACTGAAGCTTTCTTT
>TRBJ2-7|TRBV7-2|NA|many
CASSPTVLRAYEQYF
NA
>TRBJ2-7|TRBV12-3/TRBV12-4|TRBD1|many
CASSFQGVYYEQYF
TGTGCCAGCAGTTTTCAGGGGGTCTACTACGAGCAGTACTTC
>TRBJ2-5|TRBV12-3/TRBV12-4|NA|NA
CASSSLARDLQETQYF
TGTGCCAGCAGCTCCCTCGCTCGGGACCTCCAAGAGACCCAGTACTTC
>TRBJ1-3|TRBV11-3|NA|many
CASMSEGPGNTIYF
TGTGCCAGCATGAGCGAGGGCCCTGGAAACACCATATATTTT
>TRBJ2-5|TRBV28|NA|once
CASSPGSETQYF
TGTGCCAGCAGCCCCGGCTCGGAGACCCAGTACTTC
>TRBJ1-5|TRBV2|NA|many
CASSEGFRGQPQHF
TGTGCCAGCAGTGAAGGTTTCAGGGGTCAGCCCCAGCATTTT
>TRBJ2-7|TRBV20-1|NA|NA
CSAREVAAEQYF
TGCAGTGCTAGAGAGGTGGCAGCAGAGCAGTACTTC
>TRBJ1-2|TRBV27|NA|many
CASRPTEETNYGYTF
TGTGCCAGCAGACCCACAGAGGAAACTAACTATGGCTACACCTTC
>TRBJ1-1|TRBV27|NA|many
CASSFNSITGEAFF
TGTGCCAGCAGTTTTAACAGCATAACGGGTGAAGCTTTCTTT
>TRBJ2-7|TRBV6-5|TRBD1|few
CASSYSGTGDSYEQYF
TGTGCCAGCAGTTACTCTGGGACAGGGGACTCCTACGAGCAGTACTTC
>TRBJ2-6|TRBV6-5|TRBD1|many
CASSGTGETSGANVLTF
TGTGCCAGCAGCGGGACAGGGGAGACCTCTGGGGCCAACGTCCTGACTTTC
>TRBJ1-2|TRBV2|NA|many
CASRRDRPSGSYTF
TGTGCCAGCAGAAGGGACCGCCCAAGTGGGAGCTACACCTTC
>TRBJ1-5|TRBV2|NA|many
CASGKQPQHF
TGTGCCAGCGGGAAACAGCCCCAGCATTTT
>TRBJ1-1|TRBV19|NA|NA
CASDRAGQPFF
TGTGCCAGTGACCGGGCCGGCCAGCCTTTCTTT
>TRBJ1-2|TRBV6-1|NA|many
CASSEGASVNYGYTF
TGTGCCAGCAGTGAAGGGGCATCCGTAAACTATGGCTACACCTTC
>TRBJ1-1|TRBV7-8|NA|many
CASSFRRERTEAFF
TGTGCCAGCAGCTTCCGGCGGGAACGCACTGAAGCTTTCTTT
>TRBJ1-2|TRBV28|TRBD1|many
CASSFRGRGYGYTF
TGTGCCAGCAGTTTTAGGGGGCGCGGCTATGGCTACACCTTC
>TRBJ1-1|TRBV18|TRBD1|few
CASSPLDRAAEAFF
TGTGCCAGCTCACCACTCGACAGGGCGGCTGAAGCTTTCTTT
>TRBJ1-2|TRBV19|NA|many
CASSAPPNYGYTF
TGTGCCAGTAGTGCCCCCCCCAACTATGGCTACACCTTC
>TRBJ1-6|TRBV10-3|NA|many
CAIGSGASPLHF
TGTGCCATCGGGTCTGGGGCTTCACCCCTCCACTTT
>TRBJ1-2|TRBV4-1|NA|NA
CASSPARVGGRYGYTF
TGCGCCAGCAGCCCAGCCAGGGTCGGGGGACGCTATGGCTACACCTTC
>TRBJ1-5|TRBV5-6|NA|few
CASSSGQPDQPQHF
TGTGCCAGCAGCTCCGGACAGCCCGATCAGCCCCAGCATTTT
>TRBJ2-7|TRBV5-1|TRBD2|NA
CASRLRTSREQYF
TGCGCCAGCAGATTACGGACTAGCCGCGAGCAGTACTTC
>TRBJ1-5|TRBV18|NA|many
CASSPGSDQPQHF
TGTGCCAGCTCACCTGGGTCGGATCAGCCCCAGCATTTT
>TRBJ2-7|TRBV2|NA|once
CASSLTVGKGHEQYF
TGTGCCAGCAGTTTAACTGTGGGTAAGGGCCACGAGCAGTACTTC
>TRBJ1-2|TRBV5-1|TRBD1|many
CASSSDRGSYYGYTF
TGCGCCAGCAGCAGTGACAGGGGGAGTTACTATGGCTACACCTTC
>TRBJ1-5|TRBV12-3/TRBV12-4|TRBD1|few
CASRPGQGARQPQHF
TGTGCCAGCAGACCGGGACAGGGGGCACGACAGCCCCAGCATTTT
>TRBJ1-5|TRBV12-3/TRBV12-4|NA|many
CASTREGQPQHF
TGTGCCAGCACCAGGGAGGGTCAGCCCCAGCATTTT
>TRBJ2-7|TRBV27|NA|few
CASNTLAPDYEQYF
TGTGCCAGCAACACTCTAGCGCCTGACTACGAGCAGTACTTC
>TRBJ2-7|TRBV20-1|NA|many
CSARDRALGYEQYF
TGCAGTGCTAGAGACAGGGCTCTAGGCTACGAGCAGTACTTC
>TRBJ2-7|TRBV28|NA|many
CASTKGFSYEQYF
TGTGCCAGCACCAAAGGATTTTCCTACGAGCAGTACTTC
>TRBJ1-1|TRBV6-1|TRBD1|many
CASRDRQGRANTEAFF
TGTGCCAGCCGAGATCGACAGGGAAGGGCGAACACTGAAGCTTTCTTT
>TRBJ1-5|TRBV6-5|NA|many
CASSYVGQGRQPQHF
TGTGCCAGCAGTTACGTCGGTCAGGGTCGACAGCCCCAGCATTTT
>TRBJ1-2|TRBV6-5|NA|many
CASNYEGNYGYTF
TGTGCCAGCAATTACGAGGGAAACTATGGCTACACCTTC
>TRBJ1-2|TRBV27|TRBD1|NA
CASSVAPGTGAFYGYTF
TGTGCCAGCAGTGTCGCCCCCGGGACAGGGGCCTTCTATGGCTACACCTTC
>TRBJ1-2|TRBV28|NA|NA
CASSSPSPGRAPNYGYTF
TGTGCCAGCAGTTCACCCTCCCCCGGGAGGGCACCCAACTATGGCTACACCTTC
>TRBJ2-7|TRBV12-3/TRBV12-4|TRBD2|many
CASTSSGGSYEQYF
TGTGCCAGCACTTCTAGCGGGGGCTCCTACGAGCAGTACTTC